This TCR beta chain was found in a study of T-cell reconstitution after alpha-beta-depleted transplantation in children. Unique molecular identifiers were incorporated when the TCRbeta library was constructed. In TCRdb, the PCR reads were re-called with MiXCR into one record per CDR3 protein. This sample carries around 240,000 distinct CDR3 sequences, 8.2% of them seen once, and the ten largest clones take almost 6.5%. Remarks on this clonotype: What it recognizes is unknown.

Findings and limits, study-wide: Newly made T cells mostly supplied T-cell counts and diversity one year after transplant. The origin of high day-60 TCRbeta diversity in some patients lay in surviving recipient T cells and thymic progenitors. Expanded clones from the graft, numbering several hundred, reportedly supplied alpha-beta T cells about two months after transplant.

The CDR3 length is 14 residues. From germline, CDR1 is SGHVS and CDR2 FNYEAQ. Trimming cost V 0 bases and J 2 bases, with 7 bases left between them. The sample here was PBMCs, mostly from graft donor cells, taken 180 days after TCRalphabeta/CD19-depleted stem cell transplant. The TCR was taken from a male patient younger than 18 who had a stem cell transplant for acute lymphoblastic leukemia, so the T cells may come from the graft donor. The gene calls are TRBV7-6 and TRBJ1-2, with TRBD1 as a possible D gene (6 bases). CDR3 in amino acids: CASSLARGNYGYTF. In nucleotides, the CDR3 is TGTGCCAGCAGCTTAGCAAGGGGGAACTATGGCTACACCTTC.